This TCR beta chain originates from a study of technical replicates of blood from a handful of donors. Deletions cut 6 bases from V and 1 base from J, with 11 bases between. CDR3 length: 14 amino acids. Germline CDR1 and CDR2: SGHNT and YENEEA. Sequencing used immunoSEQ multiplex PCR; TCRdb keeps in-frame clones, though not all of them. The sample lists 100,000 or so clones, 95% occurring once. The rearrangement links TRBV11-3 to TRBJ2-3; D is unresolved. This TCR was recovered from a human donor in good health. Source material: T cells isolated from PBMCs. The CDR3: CASSGVWGTDTQYF. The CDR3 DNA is TGTGCCAGCAGTGGAGTCTGGGGCACAGATACGCAGTATTTT. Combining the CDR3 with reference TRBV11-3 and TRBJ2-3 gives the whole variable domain EAGVVQSPRYKIIEKKQPVAFWCNPISGHNTLYWYLQNLGQGPELLIRYENEEAVDDSQLPKDRFSAERLKGVDSTLKIQPAELGDSAVYLCASSGVWGTDTQYFGPGTRLTVL.